The 29 T cell receptor beta chains presented below share a single source sample, sequenced in a study of shared clonotypes between healthy human individuals. Terminally differentiated effector memory CD45RA+ cells were excluded by CCR7 positive selection of CD45RO-negative cells. The method was immunoSEQ multiplex PCR; TCRdb's version includes in-frame clones alone and lacks a portion of them. The sample has about 680,000 clones; 92% are singletons. What was sequenced was naive CD8+ T cells sorted from blood. The receptors were sampled from a man aged 30 to 39 in good health.

The chain combines TRBV11-2 with TRBJ1-5; 7 bases agree with TRBD1. This CDR3 comprises 14 residues. Trimming removed 4 bases from V and 6 bases from J; junction bases left unmatched: 6. Germline loops: CDR1 SGHAT, CDR2 FQNNGV. This chain's CDR3 is CASSSTGLGQPQHF. DNA of the CDR3: TGTGCCAGCAGCTCGACAGGGTTGGGTCAGCCCCAGCATTTT.

The chain recombines TRBV11-2 with TRBJ1-4, with TRBD1 identical over 9 bases. The junction had 5 bases not matched to a gene; V was cut back by 5 bases and J by 7 bases. This CDR3 region has 14 residues. Germline lookup yields CDR1 SGHAT and CDR2 FQNNGV. This CDR3 is CASSPDRGVEKLFF. In DNA, the CDR3 is TGTGCCAGCAGCCCGGACAGGGGAGTTGAAAAACTGTTTTTT.

Concerning this clone itself: Within the sample, other DNA sequences also encode this same CDR3. This chain connects TRBV27 to TRBJ2-7; no clear D gene. The CDR3 contains 13 residues. CDR1 MNHEY and CDR2 SMNVEV come from the germline V gene (reference sequence). Trimming removed 3 bases at V and 0 bases at J, with 6 bases between. DNA of the CDR3: TGTGCCAGCAGTTTTGGCATCTCCTACGAGCAGTACTTC. Translating gives CASSFGISYEQYF.

This chain joins TRBV9 and TRBJ2-7; D call uncertain. The CDR3 has 14 amino acids. The germline CDR1 and CDR2 sequences are SGDLS and YYNGEE. V was clipped by 0 bases and J by 6 bases, with 13 bases between them. CDR3 coding DNA: TGTGCCAGCAGCGTAGTAAGATTAAGACCCGAGCAGTACTTC. Amino acid sequence: CASSVVRLRPEQYF.

The CDR3 is CASSRPSGGATNQPQHF. For the CDR3, the DNA is TGTGCCAGCAGCCGCCCGTCAGGGGGCGCGACCAATCAGCCCCAGCATTTT. The V and J genes are TRBV5-4 and TRBJ1-5, with 8 bases aligning to TRBD1. This CDR3 region has 17 residues. Germline V CDR1 and CDR2: SGHNT, YYREEE (reference sequence). V was clipped by 4 bases and J by 3 bases; unmatched bases: 12.

This clone was seen a handful of times. The chain carries TRBV6-1 and TRBJ2-7, with no clear D. CDR3 length: 13 residues. Germline CDR1 reads MNHNS; CDR2 reads SASEGT. With 8 bases removed from V and 0 bases from J, the gap between germline ends came to 11 bases. CDR3 loop: CASLRRISYEQYF. The CDR3 DNA reads TGTGCCAGCCTTAGACGTATCTCCTACGAGCAGTACTTC.

This clone was detected only once. The chain carries TRBV11-2 and TRBJ2-1, with 7 bases that match TRBD1. Germline CDR1 and CDR2: SGHAT and FQNNGV. V shed 1 base, J shed 8 bases, and the junction held 2 bases outside the gene matches. CDR3 length: 13 residues. The CDR3 region has the DNA TGTGCCAGCAGCTTAGGACAGGGCGATGAGCAGTTCTTC. It specifies CASSLGQGDEQFF. Filled out from reference TRBV11-2 and TRBJ2-1, the complete variable domain reads EAGVAQSPRYKIIEKRQSVAFWCNPISGHATLYWYQQILGQGPKLLIQFQNNGVVDDSQLPKDRFSAERLKGVDSTLKIQPAKLEDSAVYLCASSLGQGDEQFFGPGTRLTVL.

The genes are TRBV27 and TRBJ2-7; TRBD2 agrees at 14 bases. Germline V gene sequence: CDR1 MNHEY, CDR2 SMNVEV (reference sequence). V gave up 9 bases and J gave up 5 bases; unmatched junction bases: 9. The CDR3 loop spans 15 amino acids. CDR3 sequence: CASTGTSGSSHEQYF. CDR3 nucleotide sequence: TGTGCCAGTACCGGGACTAGCGGGAGTTCCCACGAGCAGTACTTC.

This clone was observed a few times. The chain has TRBV7-9 and TRBJ1-5; D remains ambiguous. The V gene lost 0 bases and the J gene lost 7 bases, with 10 bases spanning the gap. This CDR3 is built from 14 residues. Germline V gene data show CDR1 as SEHNR and CDR2 as FQNEAQ (reference sequence). The CDR3 here is CASSLAPADQPQHF. The CDR3 DNA is TGTGCCAGCAGCTTAGCCCCAGCGGACCAGCCCCAGCATTTT.

V is TRBV19 and J is TRBJ2-1, with no clear D. Trimming shortened V by 0 bases and J by 0 bases, and 9 bases separated the two germline ends. CDR1 is LNHDA, CDR2 SQIVND, per germline (reference sequence). The CDR3 totals 16 residues. The CDR3 region has the DNA TGTGCCAGTAGTATAGAAAGGTGGGACTCCTACAATGAGCAGTTCTTC. Translation: CASSIERWDSYNEQFF. The whole variable domain, remainder taken from reference TRBV19 and TRBJ2-1, is DGGITQSPKYLFRKEGQNVTLSCEQNLNHDAMYWYRQDPGQGLRLIYYSQIVNDFQKGDIAEGYSVSREKKESFPLTVTSAQKNPTAFYLCASSIERWDSYNEQFFGPGTRLTVL.

This chain links TRBV2 with TRBJ2-2; TRBD2 aligns across 10 bases. From germline, CDR1 is SNHLY and CDR2 FYNNEI. Unmatched junction bases numbered 8, after V lost 5 bases and J lost 5 bases. The CDR3 totals 16 residues. CDR3 sequence: CASSIPSGSMTGELFF. The DNA of the CDR3 is TGTGCCAGCAGTATTCCTAGCGGGAGTATGACCGGGGAGCTGTTTTTT.

The chain is built from TRBV9 and TRBJ2-3; the D is unclear. The germline V and J ends were trimmed by 0 bases and 4 bases, with 9 bases remaining between them. Germline CDR1 SGDLS, CDR2 YYNGEE. This CDR3 has 14 amino acids. CDR3 residues: CASSVGGISDTQYF. Written as DNA, the CDR3 is TGTGCCAGCAGCGTAGGTGGAATATCAGATACGCAGTATTTT.

This chain connects TRBV27 to TRBJ2-3; D is perhaps TRBD2 (5 bases). Trimming took 3 bases from V and 0 from J, leaving 16 bases between them. Germline loops: CDR1 MNHEY, CDR2 SMNVEV (reference sequence). The CDR3 spans 17 residues. CDR3 nucleotides: TGTGCCAGCAGTTTCGGATTAGTGGCTAGCAGCACAGATACGCAGTATTTT. Protein: CASSFGLVASSTDTQYF.

This chain joins TRBV13 and TRBJ1-1; the match to TRBD1 covers 9 bases. The CDR3 is 16 amino acids. Germline V CDR1 and CDR2: PRHDT, FYEKMQ (reference sequence). The V segment lost 5 bases and the J segment 0 bases; nucleotides outside the gene matches: 7. As DNA, the CDR3 is TGTGCCAGCAGCCCGGGACAGGGAGGTCTGAACACTGAAGCTTTCTTT. Translating it yields CASSPGQGGLNTEAFF. Filled out from reference TRBV13 and TRBJ1-1, the complete variable domain reads AAGVIQSPRHLIKEKRETATLKCYPIPRHDTVYWYQQGPGQDPQFLISFYEKMQSDKGSIPDRFSAQQFSDYHSELNMSSLELGDSALYFCASSPGQGGLNTEAFFGQGTRLTVV.

Only one count was recorded for this clone. The rearrangement uses TRBV7-6 and TRBJ2-7; the D gene is possibly TRBD2 (7 bases). Trimming took 3 bases from V and 2 from J, leaving 14 bases between them. This CDR3 comprises 15 residues. Germline V gives CDR1 SGHVS, CDR2 FNYEAQ. The CDR3: CASSLRRGQTYEQYF. CDR3 coding DNA: TGTGCCAGCAGCTTGAGGCGGGGGCAAACCTACGAGCAGTACTTC.

The J gene is TRBJ2-3, the V gene TRBV13, with 10 bases lining up with TRBD2. The V gene's germline CDR1 is PRHDT and CDR2 FYEKMQ (reference sequence). The V segment lost 5 bases and the J segment 6 bases; nucleotides outside the gene matches: 11. The CDR3 loop spans 16 amino acids. CDR3: CASSNQREGHLDTQYF. In nucleotides, the CDR3 is TGTGCCAGCAGCAATCAGCGGGAGGGCCATCTCGATACGCAGTATTTT. Supplemented by reference TRBV13 and TRBJ2-3, the full variable domain reads AAGVIQSPRHLIKEKRETATLKCYPIPRHDTVYWYQQGPGQDPQFLISFYEKMQSDKGSIPDRFSAQQFSDYHSELNMSSLELGDSALYFCASSNQREGHLDTQYFGPGTRLTVL.

V and J are TRBV2 and TRBJ2-1; 9 bases map to TRBD2. The germline V gene encodes CDR1 SNHLY and CDR2 FYNNEI. The CDR3 covers 12 residues. The J segment lost 7 bases and the V segment lost 9 bases, leaving 4 bases of the junction unmatched. CDR3 loop: CARRSGGNEQFF. The CDR3 nucleotides read TGTGCCAGGCGAAGCGGGGGGAATGAGCAGTTCTTC.

The chain uses TRBV7-9 and TRBJ2-7, with 12 bases identical to TRBD2. This CDR3 has 16 residues. With V trimmed by 5 bases and J by 4 bases, 9 bases remained unmatched. Germline V lookup: CDR1 SEHNR, CDR2 FQNEAQ (reference sequence). The CDR3 DNA is TGTGCCAGCAGCCTAGATTCTAGCGGGAGGGGGTACGAGCAGTACTTC. Protein sequence: CASSLDSSGRGYEQYF.

The V gene is TRBV7-9, the J gene TRBJ2-4, with 7 bases aligning to TRBD2. This CDR3 contains 15 residues. The germline V gene has CDR1 SEHNR and CDR2 FQNEAQ (reference sequence). V gave up 1 base and J gave up 6 bases; unmatched junction bases: 6. CDR3 loop: CASSLESSGLNIQYF. DNA of the CDR3: TGTGCCAGCAGCTTAGAGTCTAGCGGTCTAAACATTCAGTACTTC.

This clone was recorded once. The sample contains more than one DNA sequence encoding this CDR3. The chain combines TRBV7-9 with TRBJ1-5; D remains unclear. The CDR3 covers 13 residues. Germline values: CDR1 SEHNR, CDR2 FQNEAQ (reference sequence). Trimming left V 3 bases short and J 0 bases short, with 3 bases between. DNA of the CDR3: TGTGCCAGCAGCTTGGATAGCAATCAGCCCCAGCATTTT. Protein sequence: CASSLDSNQPQHF.

This clone was counted between two and nine times. The chain employs TRBV6-1 and TRBJ2-2; the match to TRBD2 covers 10 bases. This CDR3 contains 16 residues. From germline, CDR1 is MNHNS and CDR2 SASEGT. Trimming took 4 bases from V and 4 from J; bases not matched to a gene: 6. CDR3 in DNA: TGTGCCAGCAGTGGTCTAGCGGGAGAGGCCACCGGGGAGCTGTTTTTT. Its translation: CASSGLAGEATGELFF.

This chain uses TRBV4-3 with TRBJ2-1; D not resolved. Between the trimmed V and J ends, which lost 0 bases and 0 bases, there was a span of 12 bases. In germline, CDR1 is LGHNA, CDR2 YSLEER. CDR3 size: 17 residues. The CDR3 coding sequence is TGCGCCAGCAGCCAAGATCTATCTCTGAGCTCCTACAATGAGCAGTTCTTC. Translated, it gives CASSQDLSLSSYNEQFF.

The chain combines TRBV6-5 with TRBJ2-7; 8 bases are a match to TRBD2. Unmatched junction bases numbered 9, after V lost 4 bases and J lost 1 base. This CDR3 contains 16 residues. In germline, CDR1 is MNHEY, CDR2 SVGAGI. As DNA, the CDR3 is TGTGCCAGCAGTTCTCTGGAGCGGGAGTGGTCCTACGAGCAGTACTTC. It encodes CASSSLEREWSYEQYF.

This clone was observed once. The chain combines TRBV7-2 with TRBJ2-1; 8 bases align to TRBD2. This CDR3 is 15 amino acids long. Germline V lookup: CDR1 SGHTA, CDR2 FQGNSA. J was trimmed by 6 bases and V by 5 bases; bases with no gene match: 9. CDR3 loop: CASSLTSGMGNEQFF. CDR3 DNA sequence: TGTGCCAGCAGCCTTACTAGCGGTATGGGCAATGAGCAGTTCTTC.

The chain carries TRBV7-2 and TRBJ2-3; TRBD2 agrees at 13 bases. V lost 5 bases and J lost 3; bases outside the gene matches: 14. This CDR3 is built from 19 residues. Per the germline V gene, CDR1 is SGHTA and CDR2 is FQGNSA. The CDR3 nucleotides are TGTGCCAGCAGCGACCACGGAGGACTAGCGGGAGATTGGACAGATACGCAGTATTTT. Translating it yields CASSDHGGLAGDWTDTQYF. Variable domain in full (rest from reference TRBV7-2 and TRBJ2-3): GAGVSQSPSNKVTEKGKDVELRCDPISGHTALYWYRQSLGQGLEFLIYFQGNSAPDKSGLPSDRFSAERTGGSVSTLTIQRTQQEDSAVYLCASSDHGGLAGDWTDTQYFGPGTRLTVL.

The genes are TRBV6-6 and TRBJ2-7; weak D call: TRBD1 (5 bases). The CDR3 runs 13 residues. Trimming shortened V by 3 bases and J by 3 bases, and 9 bases separated the two germline ends. The germline V gene has CDR1 MNHNY and CDR2 SVGAGI (reference sequence). CDR3 nucleotide sequence: TGTGCCAGCAGTTATCGACAGATCTACGAGCAGTACTTC. This encodes CASSYRQIYEQYF.

The CDR3 protein is CASSSGQGMNEKLFF. The CDR3 region has the DNA TGTGCCAGCAGCTCCGGACAGGGAATGAATGAAAAACTGTTTTTT. This chain uses TRBV7-9 with TRBJ1-4; 8 bases map to TRBD1. The V gene end was trimmed by 4 bases and the J gene end by 5 bases; junction bases not matched to a gene: 6. There are 15 residues in the CDR3. Germline V CDR1 and CDR2: SEHNR, FQNEAQ (reference sequence).

The V gene is TRBV11-2, the J gene TRBJ2-7, with D hard to call. Trimming took 3 bases from V and 6 from J, leaving 9 bases between them. The V gene's germline CDR1 is SGHAT and CDR2 FQNNGV. The CDR3 has 12 amino acids. The CDR3 DNA follows: TGTGCCAGCAGCTTGGGTCCCAGCGAGCAGTACTTC. Translated: CASSLGPSEQYF.

The V gene is TRBV18, the J gene TRBJ2-6, with a tentative D call TRBD2 (6 bases). This CDR3 contains 19 residues. Germline CDR1 and CDR2: KGHSH and LQKENI. V lost 6 bases and J lost 0, with 21 bases in between. The CDR3 DNA sequence: TGTGCCAGCTCGCCCAAACCCGGGAGCTTCACCTCTGGGGCCAACGTCCTGACTTTC. Translated: CASSPKPGSFTSGANVLTF.